One sample yielded the 7 T cell receptor beta chains listed below, sequenced in a study of shared clonotypes between healthy human individuals (dated by TCRdb to about 2020). Library preparation used the immunoSEQ multiplex PCR assay. Here the immuneACCESS table is served through TCRdb, limited to in-frame sequences with V and J called. Missing clones are a known gap in these copies; in checked studies unresolved V genes cover under half, and the rest lacks a known reason. The sample table lists about 320,000 clones, roughly 87% of them with a count of one. The ten largest clonotypes hold roughly 17% of the sample. Sequenced input: memory CD8+ T cells sorted from blood. The sample's cell subset or site label is to be understood as: CD45RO+ cells pooled with CCR7-negative TemRA cells. The receptors derive from a man between 18 and 35 years old in good health.

This clone was detected once. The V gene is TRBV29-1, the J gene TRBJ2-7; no firm D call. Trimming took 4 bases from V and 6 from J, leaving 7 bases between them. This CDR3 is 10 amino acids long. Germline V lookup: CDR1 SQVTM, CDR2 ANQGSEA. The DNA for the CDR3 is TGCAGCGTTGTGAATGGCGAGCAGTACTTC. As protein: CSVVNGEQYF.

This clone turned up a few times. The V gene is TRBV19, the J gene TRBJ1-1, with D unclear. Germline-derived CDR1 and CDR2 are LNHDA and SQIVND (reference sequence). The CDR3 is 14 amino acids. Trimming removed 3 bases from V and 4 bases from J, with 12 bases in between. Here the CDR3 DNA reads TGTGCCAGTAGTATCCTCTTAGGAGGCACTGAAGCTTTCTTT. It translates to CASSILLGGTEAFF.

The rearrangement links TRBV9 to TRBJ2-6; possible D gene TRBD1, 6 bases. Trimming removed 5 bases from V and 4 bases from J, with 16 bases in between. CDR3 length equals 16 residues. The germline V gene has CDR1 SGDLS and CDR2 YYNGEE. The CDR3 DNA follows: TGTGCCAGCAGGACCCCCACAGGGCCCGGGGCCAACGTCCTGACTTTC. Its translation is CASRTPTGPGANVLTF.

CDR3 protein: CASSESWGDRQFF. The CDR3 bases are TGCGCCAGCAGTGAGTCATGGGGCGATAGGCAGTTCTTC. The chain has TRBV10-1 and TRBJ2-1; weak D call: TRBD1 (5 bases). Germline loops: CDR1 WNHNN, CDR2 SYGVQD (reference sequence). CDR3 length: 13 residues. Trimming took off 0 bases at V and 12 bases at J, with 12 bases between the two ends.

The rearrangement uses TRBV6-5 and TRBJ1-2; weak D call: TRBD1 (6 bases). Germline V lookup: CDR1 MNHEY, CDR2 SVGAGI. The CDR3 runs to 11 residues. V lost 8 bases and J lost 4, with 8 bases in between. The CDR3 region is CASGGFYGYTF. The CDR3 nucleotides read TGTGCCAGCGGGGGCTTCTATGGCTACACCTTC.

The chain has TRBV9 and TRBJ2-2, with D perhaps being TRBD1 or TRBD2 (5 bases each). Trimming cost V 0 bases and J 12 bases, with 18 bases left between them. In germline, CDR1 is SGDLS, CDR2 YYNGEE. The CDR3 spans 15 residues. In DNA form, the CDR3 reads TGTGCCAGCAGCGTAGGAGACTTCCTGGGACCAAAGCTGTTTTTT. This gives the protein CASSVGDFLGPKLFF.

This clone was seen only once. The genes are TRBV6-6 and TRBJ2-7; no clear D. Germline loops: CDR1 MNHNY, CDR2 SVGAGI (reference sequence). The V gene lost 4 bases and the J gene lost 2 bases, with 9 bases spanning the gap. This CDR3 has 13 residues. The CDR3 is CASSSPAAYEQYF. DNA for the CDR3: TGTGCCAGCAGTTCTCCGGCCGCCTACGAGCAGTACTTC.